Here is one T cell receptor (beta chain) with its context. The patients had localized lung adenocarcinoma, a non-small cell subtype. This sample is part of a study of CD4 and CD8 cells across lung adenocarcinoma regions. TCRdb reprocessed the PCR reads via MiXCR and lists one record per CDR3 protein. The sample lists about 11,000 distinct CDR3 sequences, roughly three fifths occurring once. CDR3 length equals 15 residues. The V end was cut by 3 bases, the J end by 4 bases, with 13 bases between. Germline V lookup: CDR1 SGHVS, CDR2 FQNEAQ. Sequenced material: CD8+ T cells from the margin of a lung tumor. J is TRBJ2-1 and V is TRBV7-8; D gene ambiguous. The source of this sequence is a male donor with lung adenocarcinoma. The CD4 and CD8 labels of this study may be unreliable. The CDR3 DNA reads as TGTGCCAGCAGCTTCCCCGCGGAGCTGTACAATGAGCAGTTCTTC. It codes for CASSFPAELYNEQFF.